The 2 T cell receptor beta chains in this list originate from one sample, sequenced in a study of blood T cells in healthy people across ages. A sample-barcoded 5' primer and a J-beta primer mix were used in a second PCR of about 6 to 11 cycles. TCRdb ran MiXCR on the 5' RACE reads and lists one entry per CDR3 protein. Among 1.8 million or so distinct CDR3 sequences listed, about 39% were seen once. Sequencing was performed on blood. The receptors come from a human donor in good health.

The chain joins TRBV5-6 to TRBJ2-7; a possible D gene is TRBD2 (5 bases). V was clipped by 4 bases and J by 6 bases, with 11 bases between them. The CDR3 loop spans 12 amino acids. Germline-derived CDR1 and CDR2 are SGHDT and YYEEEE. The CDR3 bases are TGTGCCAGCAGCCGCGGGCTCGCCGAGCAGTACTTC. Protein product: CASSRGLAEQYF.

Comment on this clonotype: Sequence at one end of the junction differs from germline and may be a read error. The gene calls are TRBV7-9 and TRBJ2-5; maybe TRBD2 (6 bases). The CDR3 runs to 15 residues. Germline V lookup: CDR1 SEHNR, CDR2 FQNEAQ (reference sequence). This chain's CDR3 is CASSLDLGREEIQYF. In DNA form, the CDR3 reads TGTGCCAGCAGCTTAGATCTGGGGCGGGAAGAGATCCAGTACTTC.